This is a list of T cell receptor beta chains from one sample in a study of T cells in Graves' hyperthyroidism and ophthalmopathy. TCRdb re-derived calls from the multiplex PCR reads in MiXCR, one entry per CDR3 protein. The table includes approximately 380,000 distinct CDR3 sequences, over 15% detected once. Material for sequencing was blood. All receptors come from a woman between 18 and 29 years old with Graves' hyperthyroidism. CDR3s leave out the opening cysteine and the closing phenylalanine or tryptophan. The order of the fields is V gene, D gene, CDR3 protein. A D gene is named only where the DNA matches it firmly.

V gene: TRBV5-6
D gene: NA
CDR3 protein: ASSYTANYGYT

V gene: TRBV10-3
D gene: NA
CDR3 protein: AISDSRRWSDTQY

V gene: TRBV30
D gene: NA
CDR3 protein: AWSTLTPNTGELF

V gene: TRBV6-2/TRBV6-3
D gene: NA
CDR3 protein: ASREFKGAKNIQY

V gene: TRBV11-2
D gene: NA
CDR3 protein: ASSYVPNYEQY

V gene: TRBV20-1
D gene: NA
CDR3 protein: SARDSQGSQETQY

V gene: TRBV24-1
D gene: NA
CDR3 protein: ATSEPDDTQY

V gene: TRBV28
D gene: NA
CDR3 protein: ASSLKMSNQPQH

V gene: TRBV12-3/TRBV12-4
D gene: NA
CDR3 protein: ASSPGSGVIFSRYGYT

V gene: TRBV7-8
D gene: TRBD1
CDR3 protein: ASSRDRGRMNTEAF

V gene: TRBV4-1
D gene: TRBD1
CDR3 protein: ASSLTNPQGARFQPQH

V gene: TRBV3-1
D gene: NA
CDR3 protein: ASSQDGFRGGQETQY

V gene: TRBV6-1
D gene: TRBD1
CDR3 protein: ASTTGGTGGQAEY

V gene: TRBV3-1
D gene: NA
CDR3 protein: ASSRKLGEGAEAF

V gene: TRBV2
D gene: NA
CDR3 protein: ASSRIRLETQY

V gene: TRBV12-3/TRBV12-4
D gene: NA
CDR3 protein: ASINQGTGYT

V gene: TRBV11-2
D gene: NA
CDR3 protein: ASSSGRTTGELF

V gene: TRBV6-5
D gene: NA
CDR3 protein: ASSYIALNTEAF

V gene: TRBV20-1
D gene: TRBD1
CDR3 protein: SAPATGRTYEQY

V gene: TRBV6-5
D gene: NA
CDR3 protein: ASRRDLYQPQH

V gene: TRBV6-1
D gene: NA
CDR3 protein: ASWRTPNTEAF

V gene: TRBV18
D gene: NA
CDR3 protein: ASSPVEAGEQY

V gene: TRBV19
D gene: TRBD1
CDR3 protein: ASSGDSLNTEAF

V gene: TRBV7-3
D gene: TRBD1
CDR3 protein: ASSQGQGAHGELF

V gene: TRBV11-1
D gene: NA
CDR3 protein: ASSFHRDGSFYTGELF

V gene: TRBV30
D gene: NA
CDR3 protein: AWMGGSYEQY

V gene: TRBV7-9
D gene: TRBD1
CDR3 protein: ASSLAGQGAGEQY

V gene: TRBV27
D gene: TRBD2
CDR3 protein: ASSLLAGGRETQY

V gene: TRBV18
D gene: NA
CDR3 protein: ASSPSPGRSGNTIY